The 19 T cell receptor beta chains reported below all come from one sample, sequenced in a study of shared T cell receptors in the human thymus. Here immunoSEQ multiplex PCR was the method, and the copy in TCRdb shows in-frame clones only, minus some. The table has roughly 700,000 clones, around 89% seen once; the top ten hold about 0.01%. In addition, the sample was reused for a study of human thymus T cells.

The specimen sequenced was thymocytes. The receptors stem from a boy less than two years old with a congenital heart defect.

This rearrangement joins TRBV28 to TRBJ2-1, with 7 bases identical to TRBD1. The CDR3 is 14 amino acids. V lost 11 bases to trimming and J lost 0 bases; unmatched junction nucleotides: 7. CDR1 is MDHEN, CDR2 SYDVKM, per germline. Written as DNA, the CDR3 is TGTGCCGGGGCCCGGGACAGCTCCTACAATGAGCAGTTCTTC. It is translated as CAGARDSSYNEQFF.

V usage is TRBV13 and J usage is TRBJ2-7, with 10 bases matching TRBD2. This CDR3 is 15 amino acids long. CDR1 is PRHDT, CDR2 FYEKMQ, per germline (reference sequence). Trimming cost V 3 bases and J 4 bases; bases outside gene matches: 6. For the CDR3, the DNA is TGTGCCAGCAGCTTTAGCGGGAGGATGGTGTACGAGCAGTACTTC. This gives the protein CASSFSGRMVYEQYF. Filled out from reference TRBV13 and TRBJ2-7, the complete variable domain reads AAGVIQSPRHLIKEKRETATLKCYPIPRHDTVYWYQQGPGQDPQFLISFYEKMQSDKGSIPDRFSAQQFSDYHSELNMSSLELGDSALYFCASSFSGRMVYEQYFGPGTRLTVT.

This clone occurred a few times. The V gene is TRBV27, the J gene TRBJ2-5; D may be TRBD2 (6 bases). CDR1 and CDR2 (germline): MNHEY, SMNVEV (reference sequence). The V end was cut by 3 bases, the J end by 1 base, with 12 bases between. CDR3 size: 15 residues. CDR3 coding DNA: TGTGCCAGCAGTTTTGTGGGAGGCCCCCAAGAGACCCAGTACTTC. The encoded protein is CASSFVGGPQETQYF.

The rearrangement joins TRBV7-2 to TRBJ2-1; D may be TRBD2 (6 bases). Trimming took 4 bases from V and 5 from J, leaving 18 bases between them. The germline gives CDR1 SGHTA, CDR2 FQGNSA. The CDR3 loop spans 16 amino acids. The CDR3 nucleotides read TGTGCCAGCAGCTCCAGTTTTGCGGGAACCAACAATGAGCAGTTCTTC. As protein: CASSSSFAGTNNEQFF.

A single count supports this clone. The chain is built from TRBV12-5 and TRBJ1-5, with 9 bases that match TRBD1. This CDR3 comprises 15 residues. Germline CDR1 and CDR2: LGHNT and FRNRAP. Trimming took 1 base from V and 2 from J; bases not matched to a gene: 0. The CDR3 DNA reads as TGTGCTAGTGGTTTGGGGGACAGGGGCAATCAGCCCCAGCATTTT. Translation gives CASGLGDRGNQPQHF.

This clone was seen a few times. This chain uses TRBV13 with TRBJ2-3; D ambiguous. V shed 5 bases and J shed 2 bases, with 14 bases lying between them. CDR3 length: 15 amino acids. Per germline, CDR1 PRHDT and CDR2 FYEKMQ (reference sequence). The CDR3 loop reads CASSSPGDHTDTQYF. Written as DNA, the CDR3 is TGTGCCAGCAGCAGCCCCGGAGACCACACAGATACGCAGTATTTT.

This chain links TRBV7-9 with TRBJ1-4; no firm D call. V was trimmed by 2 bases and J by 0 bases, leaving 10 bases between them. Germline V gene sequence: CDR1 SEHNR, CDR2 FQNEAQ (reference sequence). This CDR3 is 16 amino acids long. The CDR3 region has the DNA TGTGCCAGCAGCTTATTACCAGATACAACTAATGAAAAACTGTTTTTT. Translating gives CASSLLPDTTNEKLFF.

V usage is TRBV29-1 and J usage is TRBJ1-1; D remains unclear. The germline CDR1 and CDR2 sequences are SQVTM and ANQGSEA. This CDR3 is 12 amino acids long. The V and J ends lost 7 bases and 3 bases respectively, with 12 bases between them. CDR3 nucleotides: TGCAGCGGACTATACGGGGACACTGAAGCTTTCTTT. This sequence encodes CSGLYGDTEAFF.

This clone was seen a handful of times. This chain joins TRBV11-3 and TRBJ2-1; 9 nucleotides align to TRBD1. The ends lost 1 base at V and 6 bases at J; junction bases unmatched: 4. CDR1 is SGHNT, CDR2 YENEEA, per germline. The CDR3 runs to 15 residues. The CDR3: CASSLAGTGSNEQFF. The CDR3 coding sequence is TGTGCCAGCAGCTTAGCTGGGACAGGGAGCAATGAGCAGTTCTTC.

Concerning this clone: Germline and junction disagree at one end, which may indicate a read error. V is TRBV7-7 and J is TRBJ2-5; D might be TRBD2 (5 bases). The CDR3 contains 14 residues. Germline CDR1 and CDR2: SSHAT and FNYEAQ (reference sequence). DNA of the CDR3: TGTGCTAGCAGCTTGGGAGTTAAAGCAGAGACCCAGTACTTC. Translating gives CASSLGVKAETQYF.

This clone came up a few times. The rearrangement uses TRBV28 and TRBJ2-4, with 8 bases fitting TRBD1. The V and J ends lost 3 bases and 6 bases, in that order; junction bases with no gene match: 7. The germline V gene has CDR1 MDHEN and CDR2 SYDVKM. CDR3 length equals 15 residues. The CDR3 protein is CASSFGQGAPNIQYF. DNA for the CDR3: TGTGCCAGCAGTTTCGGGCAGGGGGCCCCAAACATTCAGTACTTC. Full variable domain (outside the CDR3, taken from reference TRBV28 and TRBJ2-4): DVKVTQSSRYLVKRTGEKVFLECVQDMDHENMFWYRQDPGLGLRLIYFSYDVKMKEKGDIPEGYSVSREKKERFSLILESASTNQTSMYLCASSFGQGAPNIQYFGAGTRLSVL.

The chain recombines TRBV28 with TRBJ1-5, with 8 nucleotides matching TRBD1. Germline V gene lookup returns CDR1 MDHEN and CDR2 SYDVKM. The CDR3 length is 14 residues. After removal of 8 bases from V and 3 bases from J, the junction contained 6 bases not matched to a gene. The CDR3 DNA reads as TGTGCCAGCGCCGACAGGGGATACAATCAGCCCCAGCATTTT. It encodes CASADRGYNQPQHF.

Here the CDR3 DNA reads TGTGCCAGCTCACCGGGACAACCCAACACCGGGGAGCTGTTTTTT. Protein product: CASSPGQPNTGELFF. The chain is built from TRBV18 and TRBJ2-2, with D possibly matching TRBD1 (6 bases). The CDR3 covers 15 residues. V lost 3 bases, J lost 2 bases, and 10 bases lay in between. From germline, CDR1 is KGHSH and CDR2 LQKENI.

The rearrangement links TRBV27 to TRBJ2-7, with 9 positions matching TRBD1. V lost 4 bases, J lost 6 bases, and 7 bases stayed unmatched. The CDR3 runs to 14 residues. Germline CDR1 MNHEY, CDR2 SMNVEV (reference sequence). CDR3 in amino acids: CASSSDRGSGEQYF. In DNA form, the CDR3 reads TGTGCCAGCAGTTCGGACAGGGGAAGCGGCGAGCAGTACTTC.

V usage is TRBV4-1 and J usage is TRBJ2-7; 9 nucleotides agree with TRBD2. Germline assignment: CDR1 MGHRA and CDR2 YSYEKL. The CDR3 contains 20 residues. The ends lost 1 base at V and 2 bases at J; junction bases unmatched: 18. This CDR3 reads CASSQVDLPISGSSTYEQYF. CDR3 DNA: TGCGCCAGCAGCCAAGTCGACCTTCCGATTAGCGGGAGCAGTACCTACGAGCAGTACTTC.

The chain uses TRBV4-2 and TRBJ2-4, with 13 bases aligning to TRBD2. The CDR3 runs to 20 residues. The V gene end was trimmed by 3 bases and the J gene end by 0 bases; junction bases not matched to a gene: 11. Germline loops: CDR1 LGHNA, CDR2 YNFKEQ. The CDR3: CASSHTSGRAEWLAKNIQYF. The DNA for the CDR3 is TGTGCCAGCAGCCATACTAGCGGGAGGGCCGAGTGGCTAGCCAAAAACATTCAGTACTTC.

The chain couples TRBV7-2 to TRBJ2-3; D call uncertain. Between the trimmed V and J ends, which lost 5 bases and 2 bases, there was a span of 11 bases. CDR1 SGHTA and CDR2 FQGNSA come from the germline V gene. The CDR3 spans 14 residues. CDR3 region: CASSPLRNTDTQYF. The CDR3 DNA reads TGTGCCAGCAGCCCCCTGCGGAACACAGATACGCAGTATTTT.

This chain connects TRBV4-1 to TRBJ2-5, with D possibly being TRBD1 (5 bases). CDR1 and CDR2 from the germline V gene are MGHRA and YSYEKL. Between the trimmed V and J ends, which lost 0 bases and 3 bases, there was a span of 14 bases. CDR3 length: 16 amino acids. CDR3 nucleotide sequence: TGCGCCAGCAGCCAAGATAGGGGAACAGGAGAAGAGACCCAGTACTTC. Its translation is CASSQDRGTGEETQYF.

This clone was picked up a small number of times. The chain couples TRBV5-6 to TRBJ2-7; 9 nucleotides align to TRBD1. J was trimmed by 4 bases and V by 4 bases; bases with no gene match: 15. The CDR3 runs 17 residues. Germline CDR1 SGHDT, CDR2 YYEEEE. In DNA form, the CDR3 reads TGTGCCAGCAGCAAACCAATTCACAGGGGGCTGGGGTACGAGCAGTACTTC. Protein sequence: CASSKPIHRGLGYEQYF.